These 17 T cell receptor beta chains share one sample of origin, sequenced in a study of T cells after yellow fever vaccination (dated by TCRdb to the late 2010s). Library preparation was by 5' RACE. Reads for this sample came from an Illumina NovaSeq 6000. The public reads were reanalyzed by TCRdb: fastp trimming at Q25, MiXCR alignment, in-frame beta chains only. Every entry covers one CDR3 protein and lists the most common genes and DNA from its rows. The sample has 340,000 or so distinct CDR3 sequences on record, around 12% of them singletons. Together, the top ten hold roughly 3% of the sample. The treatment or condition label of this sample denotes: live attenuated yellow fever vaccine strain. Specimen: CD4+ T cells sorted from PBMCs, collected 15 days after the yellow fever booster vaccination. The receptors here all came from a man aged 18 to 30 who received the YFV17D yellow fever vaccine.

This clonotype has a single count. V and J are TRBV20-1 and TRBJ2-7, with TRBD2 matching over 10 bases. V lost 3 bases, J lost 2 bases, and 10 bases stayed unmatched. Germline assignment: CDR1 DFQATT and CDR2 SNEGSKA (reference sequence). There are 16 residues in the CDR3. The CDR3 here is CSARIPGLASTYEQYF. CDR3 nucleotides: TGCAGTGCTAGGATACCGGGACTAGCGAGTACCTACGAGCAGTACTTC.

The CDR3 nucleotides read TGTGCCAGCAGTCCGGGGGACAGGGGGCCCTACGAGCAGTACGTC. Its translation: CASSPGDRGPYEQYV. This chain connects TRBV28 to TRBJ2-7, with 12 bases matching TRBD1. Germline V gives CDR1 MDHEN, CDR2 SYDVKM. The CDR3 totals 15 residues. Losses at the gene ends were 5 bases for V and 2 bases for J; bases not matched to a gene: 4.

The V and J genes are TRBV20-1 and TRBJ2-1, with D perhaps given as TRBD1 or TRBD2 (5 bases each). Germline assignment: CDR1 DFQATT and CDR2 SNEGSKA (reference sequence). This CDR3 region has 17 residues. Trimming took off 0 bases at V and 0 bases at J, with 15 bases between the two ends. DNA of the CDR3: TGCAGTGCTAGAGATCACCATCCTGGGGGCTCCTACAATGAGCAGTTCTTC. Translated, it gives CSARDHHPGGSYNEQFF.

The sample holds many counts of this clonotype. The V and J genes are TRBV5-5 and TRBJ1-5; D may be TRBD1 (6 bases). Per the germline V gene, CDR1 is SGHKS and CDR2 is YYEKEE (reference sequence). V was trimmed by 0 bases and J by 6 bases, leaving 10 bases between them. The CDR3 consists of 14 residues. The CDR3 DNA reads TGTGCCAGCAGCTTGGTGAGGGGGGGTCAGCCCCAGCATTTT. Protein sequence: CASSLVRGGQPQHF.

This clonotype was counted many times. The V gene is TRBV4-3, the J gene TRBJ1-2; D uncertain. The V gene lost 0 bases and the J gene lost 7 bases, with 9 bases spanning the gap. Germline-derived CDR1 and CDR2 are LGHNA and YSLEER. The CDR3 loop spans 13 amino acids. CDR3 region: CASSQESWGGYTF. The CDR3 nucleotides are TGCGCCAGCAGCCAAGAGTCCTGGGGTGGCTACACCTTC.

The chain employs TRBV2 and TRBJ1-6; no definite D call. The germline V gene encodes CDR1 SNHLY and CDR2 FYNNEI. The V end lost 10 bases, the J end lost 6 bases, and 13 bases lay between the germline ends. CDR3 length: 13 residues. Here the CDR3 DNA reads TGTGCCACTGGCCTTTCCCCTAATTCACCCCTCCACTTT. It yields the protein CATGLSPNSPLHF. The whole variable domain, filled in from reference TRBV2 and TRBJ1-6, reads EPEVTQTPSHQVTQMGQEVILRCVPISNHLYFYWYRQILGQKVEFLVSFYNNEISEKSEIFDDQFSVERPDGSNFTLKIRSTKLEDSAMYFCATGLSPNSPLHFGNGTRLTVT.

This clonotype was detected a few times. CDR3 nucleotide sequence: TGTGCCAGCAGTGAAACGGGTTGGATAGCGGCTTTCGATGAGCAGTTCTTC. Encoded protein: CASSETGWIAAFDEQFF. The V gene is TRBV6-1, the J gene TRBJ2-1; a weak D match, TRBD2 (6 bases). V was clipped by 2 bases and J by 8 bases, with 22 bases between them. Per the germline V gene, CDR1 is MNHNS and CDR2 is SASEGT. This CDR3 spans 17 amino acids.

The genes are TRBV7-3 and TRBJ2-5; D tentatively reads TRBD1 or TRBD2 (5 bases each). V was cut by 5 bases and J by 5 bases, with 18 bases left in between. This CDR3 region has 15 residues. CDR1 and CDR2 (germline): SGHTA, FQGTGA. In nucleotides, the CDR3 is TGTGCCAGCAGCGTAGGGGTGGCGGGCGGGGAGACCCAGTACTTC. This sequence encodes CASSVGVAGGETQYF.

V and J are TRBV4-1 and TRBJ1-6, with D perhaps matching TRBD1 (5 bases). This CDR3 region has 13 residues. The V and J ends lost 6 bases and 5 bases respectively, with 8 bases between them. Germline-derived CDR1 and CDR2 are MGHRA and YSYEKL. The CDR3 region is CASRGENNSPLHF. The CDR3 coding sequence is TGCGCCAGCAGAGGGGAGAATAATTCACCCCTCCACTTT.

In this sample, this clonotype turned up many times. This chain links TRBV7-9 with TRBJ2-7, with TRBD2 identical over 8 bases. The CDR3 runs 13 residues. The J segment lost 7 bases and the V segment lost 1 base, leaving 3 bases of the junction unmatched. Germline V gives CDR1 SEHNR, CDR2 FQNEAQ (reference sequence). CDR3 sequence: CASSLGVAGEQYV. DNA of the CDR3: TGTGCCAGCAGCTTAGGAGTAGCGGGGGAGCAGTACGTC.

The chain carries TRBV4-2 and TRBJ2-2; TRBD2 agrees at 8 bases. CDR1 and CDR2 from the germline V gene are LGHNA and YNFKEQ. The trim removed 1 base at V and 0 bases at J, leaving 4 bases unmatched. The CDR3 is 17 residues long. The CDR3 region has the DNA TGTGCCAGCAGCCAAGTCGGGCGGGGGGCGAACACCGGGGAGCTGTTTTTT. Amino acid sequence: CASSQVGRGANTGELFF.

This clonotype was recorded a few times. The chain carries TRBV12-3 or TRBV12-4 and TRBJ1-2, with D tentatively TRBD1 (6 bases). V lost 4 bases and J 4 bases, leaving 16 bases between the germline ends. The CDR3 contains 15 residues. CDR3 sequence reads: CASSSTRGGGYGYTF. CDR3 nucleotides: TGTGCCAGCAGTTCTACCCGGGGAGGGGGCTATGGCTACACCTTC.

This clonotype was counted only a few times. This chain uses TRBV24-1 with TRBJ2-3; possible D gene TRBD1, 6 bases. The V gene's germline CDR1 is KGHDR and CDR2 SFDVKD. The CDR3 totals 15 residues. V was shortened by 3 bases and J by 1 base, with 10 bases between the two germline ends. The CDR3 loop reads CATSDGQFGTDTQYF. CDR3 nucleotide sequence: TGTGCCACCAGTGATGGACAGTTTGGCACAGATACGCAGTATTTT.

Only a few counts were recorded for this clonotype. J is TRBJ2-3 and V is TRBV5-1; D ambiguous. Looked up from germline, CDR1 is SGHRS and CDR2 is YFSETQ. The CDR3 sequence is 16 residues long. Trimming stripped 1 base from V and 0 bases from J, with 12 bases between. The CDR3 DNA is TGCGCCAGCAGCTTGTTAGCACAGACTAGCACAGATACGCAGTATTTT. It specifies CASSLLAQTSTDTQYF.

The CDR3 DNA sequence: TGTGCCAGCAGCTTCCTACCCAGGGGCACTGAAGCTTTCTTT. It specifies CASSFLPRGTEAFF. This sequence joins TRBV7-3 and TRBJ1-1, with D perhaps matching TRBD1 (6 bases). Germline V gene sequence: CDR1 SGHTA, CDR2 FQGTGA. This CDR3 comprises 14 residues. Between the trimmed V and J ends, which lost 3 bases and 4 bases, there was a span of 12 bases. Combining the CDR3 with reference TRBV7-3 and TRBJ1-1 gives the whole variable domain GAGVSQTPSNKVTEKGKYVELRCDPISGHTALYWYRQSLGQGPEFLIYFQGTGAADDSGLPNDRFFAVRPEGSVSTLKIQRTERGDSAVYLCASSFLPRGTEAFFGQGTRLTVV.

The CDR3 DNA is TGTGCCAGCGGCGAGTTGACGGGGAGGCTTGGTGAGCAGTTCTTC. This translates into CASGELTGRLGEQFF. The chain carries TRBV14 and TRBJ2-1; D perhaps matches TRBD2 (6 bases). Germline CDR1 reads SGHDN; CDR2 reads FVKESK. The CDR3 contains 15 residues. The V end lost 8 bases, the J end lost 9 bases, and 23 bases lay between the germline ends. Looking up the rest from reference TRBV14 and TRBJ2-1 gives the full variable domain: EAGVTQFPSHSVIEKGQTVTLRCDPISGHDNLYWYRRVMGKEIKFLLHFVKESKQDESGMPNNRFLAERTGGTYSTLKVQPAELEDSGVYFCASGELTGRLGEQFFGPGTRLTVL.

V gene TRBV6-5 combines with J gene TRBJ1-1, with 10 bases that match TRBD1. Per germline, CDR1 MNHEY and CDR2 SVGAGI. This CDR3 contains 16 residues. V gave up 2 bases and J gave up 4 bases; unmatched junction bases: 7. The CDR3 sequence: CASSYQGTGVVTEAFF. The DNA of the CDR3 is TGTGCCAGCAGTTACCAAGGGACAGGGGTTGTCACTGAAGCTTTCTTT.